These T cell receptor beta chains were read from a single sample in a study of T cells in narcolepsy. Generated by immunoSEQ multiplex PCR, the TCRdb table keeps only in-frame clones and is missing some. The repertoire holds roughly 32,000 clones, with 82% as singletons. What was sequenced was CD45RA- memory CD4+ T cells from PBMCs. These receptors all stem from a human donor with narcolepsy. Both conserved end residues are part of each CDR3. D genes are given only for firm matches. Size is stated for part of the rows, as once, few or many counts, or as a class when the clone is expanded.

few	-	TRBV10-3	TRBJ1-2	TGTGCCATCAGTGAGAGACCCCCCTATGGCTACACCTTC	CAISERPPYGYTF
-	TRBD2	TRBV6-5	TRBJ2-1	TGTGCCAGCAGACGGACTAGCGGGAACAATGAGCAGTTCTTC	CASRRTSGNNEQFF
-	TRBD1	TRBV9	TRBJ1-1	TGTGCCAGCAGCGCATACAGGGGAGGGGACGGCACTGAAGCTTTCTTT	CASSAYRGGDGTEAFF
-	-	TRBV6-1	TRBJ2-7	TGTGCCAGCAGGACCTCCTACGAGCAGTACTTC	CASRTSYEQYF
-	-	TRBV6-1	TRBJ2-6	TGTGCCAGCAGTCCGTTCGAGCAGGCCAACGTCCTGACTTTC	CASSPFEQANVLTF
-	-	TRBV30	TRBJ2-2	TGTGCCTGGAGTCATAGGGCCTCGAACGGCGGGGAGCTGTTTTTT	CAWSHRASNGGELFF
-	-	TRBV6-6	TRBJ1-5	TGTGCCAGTCGGGAGGGGGAGTGGACTCAGCCCCAGCATTTT	CASREGEWTQPQHF
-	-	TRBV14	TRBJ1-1	TGTGCCAGCAGCCAAGCGGGGTTTGAAGCTTTCTTT	CASSQAGFEAFF
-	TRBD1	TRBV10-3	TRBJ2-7	TGTGCCATCAATGGACAGGGAATCTACGAGCAGTACTTC	CAINGQGIYEQYF
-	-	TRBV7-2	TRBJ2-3	TGTGCCAGCAGCTTAGGGGTCACGGGCACAGATACGCAGTATTTT	CASSLGVTGTDTQYF
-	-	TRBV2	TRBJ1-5	TGTGCCAGCAGTCAGGGTGGTGGTGGCAATCAGCCCCAGCATTTT	CASSQGGGGNQPQHF
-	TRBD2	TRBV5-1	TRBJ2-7	TGCGCCAGCAGCTTGGCGCGGGGGGGCCGCGACGAGCAGTACTTC	CASSLARGGRDEQYF
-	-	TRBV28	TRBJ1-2	TGTGCCAGCACTAGGGGAGGGACTGGCTACACCTTC	CASTRGGTGYTF
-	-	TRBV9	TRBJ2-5	TGTGCCAGCAGCGTAGGGGTCCAAGAGACCCAGTACTTC	CASSVGVQETQYF
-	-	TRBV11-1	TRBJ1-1	TGTGCCAGCAGCTTAGGGAGGGGGAACACTGAAGCTTTCTTT	CASSLGRGNTEAFF
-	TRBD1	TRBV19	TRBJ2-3	TGTGCCAGTAGAAGATCCGGGACAGGGTATGCGGATACGCAGTATTTT	CASRRSGTGYADTQYF
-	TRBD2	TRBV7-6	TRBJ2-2	TGTGCCAGCAGCTTAGCTGAGCGGGAGTTTGTCGGGGAGCTGTTTTTT	CASSLAEREFVGELFF